These 18 T cell receptor beta chains were all obtained from the same sample, sequenced in a study of regulatory T cells in long-lasting Graves disease (dated by TCRdb to about 2021). Libraries came from multiplex PCR. Instrument on record: Illumina HiSeq 4000. CDR3 regions were amplified by Arm-PCR with iRepertoire HTBI primers to construct TCR beta libraries. TCRdb passed the public sequencing reads through fastp at Q25 and MiXCR, retaining productive beta sequences. Duplicate CDR3 protein sequences are folded into a single record with the most common DNA and genes. A total of 550,000 to 600,000 distinct CDR3 sequences appear in this sample, about 16% of them only once. Approximately 12% of the sample comes from the top ten. Taken with the paper, the label for time point translates to: newly diagnosed GD, antithyroid drugs for less than 3 months. For both TCR sequencing and RNA sequencing, RNA was extracted from PBMCs using TRIzol.

This sample also appeared in a second study, on T cells in Graves' hyperthyroidism and ophthalmopathy.

The sample here was peripheral blood mononuclear cells (PBMCs), taken at new diagnosis, from a patient treated with antithyroid drugs. The receptor source for this set is a man aged 18 to 35 with Graves disease. Donor details come from another sample of the same person, matched by shared clones.

In this sample, this clonotype turned up many times. This chain links TRBV6-5 with TRBJ1-1, with D unresolved. Germline V gives CDR1 MNHEY, CDR2 SVGAGI. There are 15 residues in the CDR3. Trimming took 0 bases from V and 5 from J, leaving 13 bases between them. The CDR3 coding sequence is TGTGCCAGCAGTTACTCGAGCGGCAGCGGGACTGAAGCTTTCTTT. Translating it yields CASSYSSGSGTEAFF.

The V call is TRBV7-8, the J call TRBJ2-7; TRBD2 agrees at 10 bases. In germline, CDR1 is SGHVS, CDR2 FQNEAQ. V dropped 1 base and J dropped 7; count of bases not matched to a gene: 7. This CDR3 has 15 amino acids. In DNA form, the CDR3 reads TGTGCCAGCAGCTTAGACCCTAGCGGGAGTCGGGAGCAGTACTTC. Amino acids: CASSLDPSGSREQYF.

V and J are TRBV20-1 and TRBJ1-5, with TRBD1 matching over 11 bases. The CDR3 loop spans 13 amino acids. V lost 6 bases to trimming and J lost 6 bases; unmatched junction nucleotides: 4. Germline CDR1 reads DFQATT; CDR2 reads SNEGSKA (reference sequence). The CDR3 is CSAGQGASQPQHF. CDR3 sequence (DNA): TGCAGTGCAGGACAGGGGGCGAGTCAGCCCCAGCATTTT.

This clonotype has only a few counts. The chain joins TRBV30 to TRBJ2-3, with TRBD2 matching 7 bases. Unmatched junction bases numbered 3, after V lost 0 bases and J lost 3 bases. The germline V gene has CDR1 GTSNPN and CDR2 SVGIG (reference sequence). This CDR3 is built from 14 residues. CDR3 in amino acids: CAWSVKAGTDTQYF. In DNA, the CDR3 is TGTGCCTGGAGTGTAAAAGCGGGGACAGATACGCAGTATTTT.

This clonotype was picked up many times. The V gene is TRBV2, the J gene TRBJ2-2; 8 bases are a match to TRBD2. V lost 6 bases to trimming and J lost 5 bases; unmatched junction nucleotides: 8. There are 15 residues in the CDR3. CDR1 SNHLY and CDR2 FYNNEI come from the germline V gene. The CDR3 is CASRPGTRSTGELFF. CDR3 DNA sequence: TGTGCCAGCAGGCCCGGGACTAGGAGTACCGGGGAGCTGTTTTTT.

This clonotype was seen a handful of times. The chain recombines TRBV18 with TRBJ2-2; D call uncertain. CDR1 KGHSH and CDR2 LQKENI come from the germline V gene. The CDR3 covers 15 residues. V lost 2 bases and J lost 2, with 9 bases in between. The CDR3 loop reads CASSPRQQNTGELFF. The CDR3 nucleotides are TGTGCCAGCTCACCAAGGCAGCAAAACACCGGGGAGCTGTTTTTT. Variable domain in full (rest from reference TRBV18 and TRBJ2-2): NAGVMQNPRHLVRRRGQEARLRCSPMKGHSHVYWYRQLPEEGLKFMVYLQKENIIDESGMPKERFSAEFPKEGPSILRIQQVVRGDSAAYFCASSPRQQNTGELFFGEGSRLTVL.

The chain carries TRBV15 and TRBJ1-2; TRBD1 matches 7 bases. The CDR3 consists of 15 residues. The trim removed 3 bases at V and 2 bases at J, leaving 6 bases unmatched. The germline V gene has CDR1 LNHNV and CDR2 YYDKDF (reference sequence). The CDR3 protein is CATSRGGQMNYGYTF. For the CDR3, the DNA is TGTGCCACCAGCAGGGGGGGACAGATGAACTATGGCTACACCTTC.

This clonotype was counted many times. J is TRBJ2-1 and V is TRBV11-2; no clear D. Germline lookup yields CDR1 SGHAT and CDR2 FQNNGV. This CDR3 has 15 residues. Trimming took 3 bases from V and 0 from J, leaving 9 bases between them. CDR3 loop: CASSFHSSSYNEQFF. The CDR3 nucleotides read TGTGCCAGCAGCTTTCACTCCAGCTCCTACAATGAGCAGTTCTTC.

As regards this clonotype: This may be a read error, as it is one base from a much larger clone. This rearrangement joins TRBV9 to TRBJ1-3; 7 nucleotides line up with TRBD1. CDR3 length: 13 amino acids. Trimming removed 6 bases from V and 2 bases from J; junction bases left unmatched: 2. Germline V gene sequence: CDR1 SGDLS, CDR2 YYNGEE. The CDR3 coding sequence is TGTGCCAGCACCAGGGGGGCTGGAAACACCATATATTTT. Protein: CASTRGAGNTIYF.

In its sample, this clonotype was seen many times. The chain uses TRBV2 and TRBJ2-1; TRBD1 or TRBD2 may be the D gene (6 bases each). Germline V gene data show CDR1 as SNHLY and CDR2 as FYNNEI. V was clipped by 6 bases and J by 8 bases, with 17 bases between them. The CDR3 covers 14 residues. The chain's CDR3 is CASRATGEGDEQFF. Here the CDR3 DNA reads TGTGCCAGCAGAGCGACGGGAGAGGGGGATGAGCAGTTCTTC.

This clonotype occurred a few times. The V and J genes are TRBV7-8 and TRBJ1-2; D is unclear. This CDR3 spans 15 amino acids. Per the germline V gene, CDR1 is SGHVS and CDR2 is FQNEAQ. Trimming cost V 4 bases and J 5 bases, with 17 bases left between them. The CDR3 sequence is CASSSDDWTQYGYTF. As DNA, the CDR3 is TGTGCCAGCAGCTCGGATGATTGGACGCAATATGGCTACACCTTC.

This clonotype was detected ten times or more. V is TRBV20-1 and J is TRBJ2-7, with D perhaps matching TRBD2 (6 bases). CDR1 is DFQATT, CDR2 SNEGSKA, per germline (reference sequence). V was pared by 0 bases and J by 2 bases, with 20 bases between. The length of the CDR3 is 17 residues. The CDR3 nucleotides are TGCAGTGCTAGAGATCCGCCCCGAGTAGCGGAGGCCTACGAGCAGTACTTC. This codes for CSARDPPRVAEAYEQYF.

The table lists this clonotype with many counts. This sequence joins TRBV27 and TRBJ2-1, with no clear D. CDR1 is MNHEY, CDR2 SMNVEV, per germline (reference sequence). This CDR3 region has 16 residues. Deletions cut 0 bases from V and 0 bases from J, with 9 bases between. The CDR3 DNA is TGTGCCAGCAGTTTATCTACCCTTAGCTCCTACAATGAGCAGTTCTTC. Translating gives CASSLSTLSSYNEQFF.

This clonotype was counted many times. J is TRBJ2-2 and V is TRBV6-5, with 8 positions matching TRBD2. The V gene's germline CDR1 is MNHEY and CDR2 SVGAGI. With 2 bases clipped from V and 3 bases from J, the junction kept 2 bases outside the gene matches. CDR3 length equals 15 residues. The CDR3, as DNA: TGTGCCAGCAGTTACATCGGGAGGGACACCGGGGAGCTGTTTTTT. Its translation: CASSYIGRDTGELFF.

This clonotype was seen a few times. This chain connects TRBV24-1 to TRBJ2-5, with D maybe TRBD2 (6 bases). The CDR3 runs to 15 residues. Germline V lookup: CDR1 KGHDR, CDR2 SFDVKD. V lost 4 bases to trimming and J lost 3 bases, with 14 bases between them. CDR3: CATSEGGEGKETQYF. The CDR3 coding sequence is TGTGCCACCAGTGAGGGGGGAGAAGGGAAAGAGACCCAGTACTTC.

This clonotype was seen a few times. The chain couples TRBV20-1 to TRBJ1-5; 9 nucleotides match TRBD1. Trimming took 5 bases from V and 7 from J; bases not matched to a gene: 9. This CDR3 region has 14 residues. CDR1 DFQATT and CDR2 SNEGSKA come from the germline V gene (reference sequence). The CDR3 protein is CSAPTGGWGQPQHF. The CDR3 DNA is TGCAGTGCTCCCACAGGGGGCTGGGGCCAGCCCCAGCATTTT.

This clonotype appeared many times. The chain carries TRBV12-3 or TRBV12-4 and TRBJ2-1; the D gene is possibly TRBD1 (6 bases). There are 16 residues in the CDR3. Trimming took 6 bases from V and 5 from J, leaving 20 bases between them. The CDR3 sequence: CASRRNRERHHNEQFF. CDR3 nucleotides: TGTGCCAGCAGGAGAAACAGGGAGAGACATCACAATGAGCAGTTCTTC.

This clonotype was seen ten or more times. J is TRBJ2-1 and V is TRBV12-5, with D hard to call. Germline-derived CDR1 and CDR2 are LGHNT and FRNRAP. The CDR3 is 13 amino acids. Trimming cost V 1 base and J 10 bases, with 11 bases left between them. CDR3 in amino acids: CASGLEVGTEQFF. The CDR3 DNA is TGTGCTAGTGGTTTGGAGGTCGGAACCGAGCAGTTCTTC.